In this sample, the clone carrying this T cell receptor (beta chain) turned up a few times. Its antigen remains unknown. The data originate from a study of T cells in Graves' hyperthyroidism and ophthalmopathy. Overall study results and limits: Among thyroid clonotypes expanded above 0.001, most also appeared in blood. A model of 13 V-J pairs discriminated ophthalmopathy from stable hyperthyroidism.

Patients aged 18 to 65 with hyperthyroidism were newly diagnosed, with duration under 2 months. On the basis of clinical symptoms, serum thyroxine and TRAb, thyroid ultrasound and orbital computed tomography, diagnoses were made. Using RNA transcripts as the source, TCR beta CDR3 regions were amplified. Carried out on the TCR CDR3, a first-round RT-PCR used the HTBI primer set. TCRdb itself ran the multiplex PCR reads through MiXCR, one entry per CDR3 protein. This sample carries fewer than 600,000 distinct CDR3 sequences, around 15% of them seen once, and the ten largest clones take more than 11%. CDR3 length: 16 amino acids. The trim removed 4 bases at V and 4 bases at J, leaving 13 bases unmatched. Germline loops: CDR1 SGHNT, CDR2 YYREEE (reference sequence).

Sequencing was performed on blood. The rearrangement links TRBV5-4 to TRBJ2-5; 7 bases align to TRBD2. The clonotype was recovered from a woman in her thirties or forties with Graves' hyperthyroidism. Written as DNA, the CDR3 is TGTGCCAGCAGCCCTGATCTAGCGGTCAGCAGAGAGACCCAGTACTTC. Protein product: CASSPDLAVSRETQYF. The complete variable domain, with remaining parts taken from reference TRBV5-4 and TRBJ2-5, reads ETGVTQSPTHLIKTRGQQVTLRCSSQSGHNTVSWYQQALGQGPQFIFQYYREEENGRGNFPPRFSGLQFPNYSSELNVNALELDDSALYLCASSPDLAVSRETQYFGPGTRLLVL.